These 21 T cell receptor beta chains were sequenced from one sample in a study of CD8+CD57+ T cells in acquired aplastic anemia. Flow cytometry had shown expanded CD8+CD57+ cells in the patients chosen for sequencing. Genomic DNA constituted the template upon which TCR beta VDJ and CDR3 profiling was performed. Each CDR3 protein gets one entry after TCRdb re-called the reads with MiXCR. Among around 500,000 distinct CDR3 sequences listed, under 40% were seen once. Sequencing input: sorted CD4+, CD8+, or CD8+CD57+ T cells (not recorded which) from PBMCs. Source of these receptors: a human donor with aplastic anemia.

The V gene is TRBV30, the J gene TRBJ2-3; unclear D gene. CDR1 is GTSNPN and CDR2 is SVGIG in the germline V gene (reference sequence). CDR3 length: 11 residues. V lost 1 base to trimming and J lost 6 bases, with 5 bases between them. CDR3 nucleotide sequence: TGTGCCTGGAGTGAAGCCGATACGCAGTATTTT. Its translation: CAWSEADTQYF. Based on the CDR3 plus reference TRBV30 and TRBJ2-3, the full variable domain is SQTIHQWPATLVQPVGSPLSLECTVEGTSNPNLYWYRQAAGRGLQLLFYSVGIGQISSEVPQNLSASRPQDRQFILSSKKLLLSDSGFYLCAWSEADTQYFGPGTRLTVL.

This clonotype turned up a few times. This CDR3 reads CASSIDDGAYEQYF. The CDR3 nucleotides read TGTGCCAGTAGTATAGACGACGGTGCCTACGAGCAGTACTTC. V is TRBV19 and J is TRBJ2-7; no reliable D call. Germline values: CDR1 LNHDA, CDR2 SQIVND (reference sequence). Deletions cut 0 bases from V and 2 bases from J, with 8 bases between. CDR3 length equals 14 residues.

This chain uses TRBV30 with TRBJ1-4; no clear D gene. CDR1 and CDR2 from the germline V gene are GTSNPN and SVGIG (reference sequence). Trimming left V 3 bases short and J 8 bases short, with 16 bases between. This CDR3 has 14 residues. The CDR3 protein is CAWSSDLAREKLFF. For the CDR3, the DNA is TGTGCCTGGAGCTCGGACCTCGCCAGGGAAAAACTGTTTTTT. Full variable domain (rest looked up from reference TRBV30 and TRBJ1-4): SQTIHQWPATLVQPVGSPLSLECTVEGTSNPNLYWYRQAAGRGLQLLFYSVGIGQISSEVPQNLSASRPQDRQFILSSKKLLLSDSGFYLCAWSSDLAREKLFFGSGTQLSVL.

The chain couples TRBV19 to TRBJ1-4; the D is unclear. Trimming pared 2 bases from V and 5 bases from J, leaving 9 bases between. This CDR3 is 14 amino acids long. Germline loops: CDR1 LNHDA, CDR2 SQIVND (reference sequence). Written as DNA, the CDR3 is TGTGCCAGTAGTATAACGCACAAGAATGAAAAACTGTTTTTT. It codes for CASSITHKNEKLFF. The whole variable domain, filled in from reference TRBV19 and TRBJ1-4, reads DGGITQSPKYLFRKEGQNVTLSCEQNLNHDAMYWYRQDPGQGLRLIYYSQIVNDFQKGDIAEGYSVSREKKESFPLTVTSAQKNPTAFYLCASSITHKNEKLFFGSGTQLSVL.

This chain uses TRBV27 with TRBJ1-1; D may be TRBD1 (5 bases). CDR1 is MNHEY, CDR2 SMNVEV, per germline (reference sequence). V dropped 3 bases and J dropped 7 bases, with 15 bases sitting between them. This CDR3 is 14 amino acids long. CDR3 sequence (DNA): TGTGCCAGCAGTTTCCGGGACGCGGGCGGTGAAGCTTTCTTT. Translated, it gives CASSFRDAGGEAFF.

The J gene is TRBJ2-5, the V gene TRBV7-3; the D gene is possibly TRBD2 (6 bases). The J call could be wrong; TRBJ2-7 is a better fit for the DNA end. The CDR3 is 14 residues long. Germline V CDR1 and CDR2: SGHTA, FQGTGA. The CDR3 DNA follows: TGTGCCAGCAGTAGAGCGGACTACCTCTACGAGCAGTACTTC. It translates to CASSRADYLYEQYF.

This clonotype was recorded a few times. J is TRBJ2-7 and V is TRBV5-1; the match to TRBD1 covers 9 bases. The CDR3 runs to 15 residues. The germline gives CDR1 SGHRS, CDR2 YFSETQ. The V and J ends lost 4 bases and 5 bases, in that order; junction bases with no gene match: 10. The CDR3 coding sequence is TGCGCCAGCAGCCCGAACGGACAGGGGACTAACGAGCAGTACTTC. Amino acids: CASSPNGQGTNEQYF.

This clonotype appeared a few times. This may arise from a read error, as a much more abundant clone is one base away. This chain joins TRBV28 and TRBJ1-5; unclear D gene. Looked up from germline, CDR1 is MDHEN and CDR2 is SYDVKM. CDR3 length: 11 amino acids. V lost 6 bases and J 3 bases, leaving 3 bases between the germline ends. CDR3 nucleotides: TGTGCCAGCAGCACCAATCAGCCCCAGCATTTT. As protein: CASSTNQPQHF.

V is TRBV10-2 and J is TRBJ2-7; 12 positions agree with TRBD2. This CDR3 is 13 amino acids long. The junction had 5 bases not matched to a gene; V was cut back by 6 bases and J by 8 bases. Germline CDR1 is WSHSY and CDR2 is SAAADI. DNA of the CDR3: TGCGCCAGCAGGACTAGCGGGAGCTCGCAGCAGTACTTC. Protein product: CASRTSGSSQQYF.

This clonotype has at least ten counts. The chain links TRBV12-3 or TRBV12-4 to TRBJ1-2, with no clear D. Trimming removed 2 bases from V and 6 bases from J, with 10 bases in between. This CDR3 spans 13 amino acids. In DNA form, the CDR3 reads TGTGCCAGCAGTTTACCTAAGGGTCATGGCTACACCTTC. This sequence encodes CASSLPKGHGYTF.

The table lists this clonotype with many counts. The chain has TRBV20-1 and TRBJ2-7; 9 bases line up with TRBD2. The CDR3 extends over 14 amino acids. V dropped 6 bases and J dropped 4; count of bases not matched to a gene: 10. Germline CDR1 DFQATT, CDR2 SNEGSKA (reference sequence). Written as DNA, the CDR3 is TGCAGTGCAGCCAGGGGGACTAGCCAGTACGAGCAGTACTTC. This encodes CSAARGTSQYEQYF.

The chain has TRBV2 and TRBJ1-6, with D possibly being TRBD1 (6 bases). The CDR3 is 15 residues long. Trimming took off 5 bases at V and 9 bases at J, with 17 bases between the two ends. CDR1 and CDR2 from the germline V gene are SNHLY and FYNNEI. The CDR3 spells CASSTGQIRGSPLHF. The DNA for the CDR3 is TGTGCCAGCAGTACAGGACAGATCCGGGGTTCACCCCTCCACTTT.

Many counts were recorded for this clonotype. The chain recombines TRBV20-1 with TRBJ2-7, with TRBD2 matching over 8 bases. The V gene end was trimmed by 3 bases and the J gene end by 5 bases; junction bases not matched to a gene: 3. This CDR3 comprises 12 residues. Germline V CDR1 and CDR2: DFQATT, SNEGSKA (reference sequence). The CDR3 region is CSARTSDHEQYF. The CDR3 DNA is TGCAGTGCTAGGACTAGCGACCACGAGCAGTACTTC.

The V call is TRBV9, the J call TRBJ1-3, with D unresolved. Trimming took 1 base from V and 0 from J, leaving 11 bases between them. The CDR3 is 16 residues long. Looked up from germline, CDR1 is SGDLS and CDR2 is YYNGEE. CDR3 nucleotides: TGTGCCAGCAGCGTAATGGACGGTGGCTCTGGAAACACCATATATTTT. This encodes CASSVMDGGSGNTIYF.

This clonotype was seen ten or more times. CDR3 DNA: TGTGCCAGTGCGTGGGAGTTGGGCAATCAGCCCCAGCATTTT. It codes for CASAWELGNQPQHF. This chain links TRBV19 with TRBJ1-5; D uncertain. The germline gives CDR1 LNHDA, CDR2 SQIVND (reference sequence). The CDR3 is 14 amino acids. V was shortened by 8 bases and J by 2 bases, with 13 bases between the two germline ends.

About this clonotype: Sequence at one end of the junction differs from germline and may be a read error. The rearrangement uses TRBV5-1 and TRBJ1-1; no clear D gene. CDR1 is SGHRS and CDR2 is YFSETQ in the germline V gene. The CDR3 is 16 amino acids. Here the CDR3 reads CASSLGWQNMNTKAFF. The DNA for the CDR3 is TGCGCCAGCAGCTTGGGGTGGCAGAACATGAACACTAAAGCTTTCTTT.

V is TRBV10-3 and J is TRBJ2-1, with D uncertain. The CDR3 has 13 amino acids. The germline V and J ends were trimmed by 6 bases and 5 bases, with 11 bases remaining between them. Germline lookup yields CDR1 ENHRY and CDR2 SYGVKD. The CDR3 DNA follows: TGTGCCATCAGCGCAAACCACCACAATGAGCAGTTCTTC. It is translated as CAISANHHNEQFF.

This clonotype has ten or more counts. The chain couples TRBV20-1 to TRBJ1-1; the D is unclear. Germline loops: CDR1 DFQATT, CDR2 SNEGSKA (reference sequence). The CDR3 covers 12 residues. V shed 3 bases and J shed 9 bases, with 14 bases lying between them. CDR3 residues: CSARPRVSQAFF. The CDR3 bases are TGCAGTGCTAGGCCGCGTGTGTCCCAAGCTTTCTTT.

Worth noting for this clonotype: This may be a read error: a much more frequent sequence differs by one nucleotide. The V and J genes are TRBV2 and TRBJ1-1; 10 bases fit TRBD1. In germline, CDR1 is SNHLY, CDR2 FYNNEI. V lost 2 bases and J lost 1; bases outside the gene matches: 16. This CDR3 is 20 amino acids long. The CDR3, as DNA: TGTGCCAGCAGTGAACGGACGATATCCGGGACAGGGGCAGGGAACACTGAAGCTTTCTTT. Translation gives CASSERTISGTGAGNTEAFF. Full variable domain (rest looked up from reference TRBV2 and TRBJ1-1): EPEVTQTPSHQVTQMGQEVILRCVPISNHLYFYWYRQILGQKVEFLVSFYNNEISEKSEIFDDQFSVERPDGSNFTLKIRSTKLEDSAMYFCASSERTISGTGAGNTEAFFGQGTRLTVV.

The CDR3 region has the DNA TGTGCCAGCAGGGGACAGGCTACCTCGTATAGCAATCAGCCCCAGCATTTT. It encodes CASRGQATSYSNQPQHF. This chain connects TRBV2 to TRBJ1-5; 8 nucleotides line up with TRBD1. V trimming: 6 bases; J trimming: 0 bases; junction bases outside the gene matches: 10. CDR1 SNHLY and CDR2 FYNNEI come from the germline V gene. The CDR3 sequence is 17 residues long.

This chain joins TRBV7-9 and TRBJ2-2, with unresolved D. Germline V lookup: CDR1 SEHNR, CDR2 FQNEAQ (reference sequence). Deletions cut 2 bases from V and 5 bases from J, with 6 bases between. This CDR3 has 13 residues. The CDR3 DNA sequence: TGTGCCAGCAGCTTAATCGGGACCGGGGAGCTGTTTTTT. Its translation is CASSLIGTGELFF.